This TCR beta chain came from a study of blood T cells in healthy people across ages. General study results and limits: A conclusive naive versus antigen-experienced comparison was prevented by the unsorted PBMCs.

Comment on this clonotype: Its target is unknown.

Ten milliliters of peripheral blood were drawn from each donor. Per sample, at least 5 micrograms of total RNA were extracted. Next came a second PCR, run for roughly 6 to 11 cycles, which used a sample-barcoded 5' primer along with a J-beta primer mix. Sequencing recovered at least 3 million CDR3-containing paired-end reads from each sample. MiXCR, run by TCRdb on the 5' RACE reads, gives a single entry per CDR3 protein. The data contain roughly 800,000 distinct CDR3 sequences, 58% of them singletons. The V segment lost 3 bases and the J segment 9 bases; nucleotides outside the gene matches: 7. CDR1 and CDR2 (germline): SGDLS, YYNGEE. The CDR3 sequence is 13 residues long.

The receptor was isolated from a man under 40 in good health. The sample comprised blood. The rearrangement uses TRBV9 and TRBJ1-2; 8 positions match TRBD1. CDR3 sequence: CASSASGGRRYTF. CDR3 coding DNA: TGTGCCAGCAGCGCATCAGGGGGCAGACGCTACACCTTC. The whole variable domain, filled in from reference TRBV9 and TRBJ1-2, reads DSGVTQTPKHLITATGQRVTLRCSPRSGDLSVYWYQQSLDQGLQFLIQYYNGEERAKGNILERFSAQQFPDLHSELNLSSLELGDSALYFCASSASGGRRYTFGSGTRLTVV.